What follows describes a single TCR beta chain. This sample was included in a study of blood T cell repertoires in COVID-19. Study-level background: There were acute and convalescent COVID-19 samples, and they came from the United States, Italy and Spain. Sample material is recorded as cDNA or gDNA derived from T cells, B-cell-depleted T cells, or PBMCs.

Germline CDR1 and CDR2: SGHRS and YFSETQ. Trimming took 3 bases from V and 3 from J, leaving 12 bases between them. The CDR3 is 14 residues long. In the study's own analysis: By means of reference gene primer amplification, nucleated cell counts were estimated. Profiling relied on immunoSEQ multiplex PCR, and the TCRdb table lists in-frame clones only, not all of them. V and J calls and clone size are as listed in that table; D and trimming were resolved from the DNA. This sample carries 150,000 to 200,000 clones, about 87% of them seen once, and the ten largest clones take roughly 3.7%. The chain is built from TRBV5-1 and TRBJ1-1; D might be TRBD1 (5 bases). The source of this sequence is a man younger than 35 with active or convalescent COVID-19. The sequencing input was peripheral blood. CDR3 loop: CASSSHGGDTEAFF. CDR3 bases: TGCGCCAGCAGCTCCCATGGGGGGGACACTGAAGCTTTCTTT.